The 18 T cell receptor beta chains reported below all come from one sample, sequenced in a study of blood T cell repertoires in COVID-19. Profiling relied on immunoSEQ multiplex PCR, and the TCRdb table lists in-frame clones only, not all of them. The sample yields approximately 240,000 clones, around 82% seen once. The source material was peripheral blood. Every receptor here comes from a woman over 75 with active or convalescent COVID-19.

V is TRBV28 and J is TRBJ2-2; D uncertain. The V end lost 5 bases, the J end lost 2 bases, and 12 bases lay between the germline ends. CDR1 is MDHEN, CDR2 SYDVKM, per germline. The CDR3 has 15 amino acids. CDR3: CASSRPTGNTGELFF. In nucleotides, the CDR3 is TGTGCCAGCAGTCGACCGACGGGTAACACCGGGGAGCTGTTTTTT.

V is TRBV28 and J is TRBJ2-3; 7 bases agree with TRBD1. The junction had 7 bases not matched to a gene; V was cut back by 5 bases and J by 2 bases. Per germline, CDR1 MDHEN and CDR2 SYDVKM. This CDR3 is 15 amino acids long. As DNA, the CDR3 is TGTGCCAGCAGTGGCTTGACAGGGTACACAGATACGCAGTATTTT. Amino acid sequence: CASSGLTGYTDTQYF.

The rearrangement joins TRBV18 to TRBJ2-2; 8 nucleotides agree with TRBD2. Germline V gene sequence: CDR1 KGHSH, CDR2 LQKENI. V lost 1 base and J lost 3; bases outside the gene matches: 7. The CDR3 runs 17 residues. The CDR3 here is CASSPQSPLADTGELFF. CDR3 DNA: TGTGCCAGCTCACCACAAAGCCCACTAGCGGACACCGGGGAGCTGTTTTTT.

DNA for the CDR3: TGTGCCACCAGTGACCTTTATGGCTACACCTTC. Amino acids: CATSDLYGYTF. V gene TRBV24-1 combines with J gene TRBJ1-2, with D uncertain. From germline, CDR1 is KGHDR and CDR2 SFDVKD. The CDR3 sequence is 11 residues long. Deletions cut 4 bases from V and 5 bases from J, with 4 bases between.

This clone has only one observation. J is TRBJ2-7 and V is TRBV30; maybe TRBD2 (5 bases). The CDR3 covers 13 residues. Germline V gene lookup returns CDR1 GTSNPN and CDR2 SVGIG (reference sequence). The V end lost 0 bases, the J end lost 3 bases, and 9 bases lay between the germline ends. The DNA of the CDR3 is TGTGCCTGGAGTGTTGAGGGAGTCTACGAGCAGTACTTC. This codes for CAWSVEGVYEQYF.

The rearrangement uses TRBV2 and TRBJ2-3; TRBD2 aligns across 15 bases. The CDR3 has 19 amino acids. Losses at the gene ends were 10 bases for V and 1 base for J; bases not matched to a gene: 15. The germline V gene has CDR1 SNHLY and CDR2 FYNNEI. CDR3 in DNA: TGTGCCAATTCCCGGACTAGCGGGAGGGCTAAGGGAGGCACAGATACGCAGTATTTT. Translated: CANSRTSGRAKGGTDTQYF.

J is TRBJ1-2 and V is TRBV10-3, with 8 bases identical to TRBD1. Trimming took 6 bases from V and 2 from J; bases not matched to a gene: 2. Germline loops: CDR1 ENHRY, CDR2 SYGVKD. This CDR3 has 13 amino acids. CDR3 coding DNA: TGTGCCATCAGGAGGACAGGGAACTATGGCTACACCTTC. This encodes CAIRRTGNYGYTF.

The chain links TRBV5-4 to TRBJ2-1; TRBD1 aligns across 10 bases. The CDR3 loop spans 16 amino acids. Trimming took 4 bases from V and 3 from J; bases not matched to a gene: 7. Looked up from germline, CDR1 is SGHNT and CDR2 is YYREEE (reference sequence). The CDR3 here is CASSAKGQGYYNEQFF. The DNA of the CDR3 is TGTGCCAGCAGCGCCAAGGGACAGGGGTACTACAATGAGCAGTTCTTC.

This chain joins TRBV5-6 and TRBJ2-7; D possibly corresponds to TRBD2 (7 bases). CDR1 is SGHDT and CDR2 is YYEEEE in the germline V gene. Trimming left V 4 bases short and J 3 bases short, with 11 bases between. This CDR3 is built from 13 residues. The CDR3 coding sequence is TGTGCCAGCAGCAGGGGGGGATACTACGAGCAGTACTTC. Protein product: CASSRGGYYEQYF.

The chain joins TRBV28 to TRBJ2-4, with D possibly being TRBD2 (6 bases). CDR1 and CDR2 from the germline V gene are MDHEN and SYDVKM. Trimming removed 1 base from V and 1 base from J, with 17 bases in between. This CDR3 has 18 amino acids. The CDR3 DNA reads as TGTGCCAGCAGTTTATTGGGCCTGGGGGGAGAGGCCAAAAACATTCAGTACTTC. Its translation: CASSLLGLGGEAKNIQYF. Full variable domain (missing parts from reference TRBV28 and TRBJ2-4): DVKVTQSSRYLVKRTGEKVFLECVQDMDHENMFWYRQDPGLGLRLIYFSYDVKMKEKGDIPEGYSVSREKKERFSLILESASTNQTSMYLCASSLLGLGGEAKNIQYFGAGTRLSVL.

The V and J genes are TRBV6-5 and TRBJ2-3, with D perhaps TRBD2 (5 bases). This CDR3 is 15 amino acids long. V lost 3 bases to trimming and J lost 2 bases, with 12 bases between them. In germline, CDR1 is MNHEY, CDR2 SVGAGI. CDR3: CASSYNVRDTDTQYF. The CDR3 nucleotides read TGTGCCAGCAGTTATAACGTTCGGGACACAGATACGCAGTATTTT.

Only a few counts were recorded for this clone. The chain is built from TRBV18 and TRBJ1-4; 7 positions match TRBD1. With V trimmed by 3 bases and J by 7 bases, 11 bases remained unmatched. Germline V CDR1 and CDR2: KGHSH, LQKENI. The CDR3 is 16 amino acids. CDR3 in amino acids: CASSPVQGDLIEKLFF. The CDR3, as DNA: TGTGCCAGCTCACCGGTCCAGGGGGACCTGATTGAAAAACTGTTTTTT.

The chain recombines TRBV18 with TRBJ2-2; 8 nucleotides align to TRBD1. The germline CDR1 and CDR2 sequences are KGHSH and LQKENI. V trimming: 1 base; J trimming: 4 bases; junction bases outside the gene matches: 5. The CDR3 length is 16 residues. The CDR3 bases are TGTGCCAGCTCACCACTGAGGACAGGGATCACCGGGGAGCTGTTTTTT. Its protein product is CASSPLRTGITGELFF.

The chain couples TRBV5-1 to TRBJ1-6; D ambiguous. The CDR3 is 13 amino acids. Germline loops: CDR1 SGHRS, CDR2 YFSETQ. The V gene lost 0 bases and the J gene lost 8 bases, with 6 bases spanning the gap. CDR3 DNA sequence: TGCGCCAGCAGCTTGGACAACGATTCACCCCTCCACTTT. Protein: CASSLDNDSPLHF.

Points on this clone: At the DNA level, this CDR3 is encoded by other sequences in the same sample as well. The chain is built from TRBV18 and TRBJ2-7, with TRBD2 identical over 14 bases. The ends lost 3 bases at V and 3 bases at J; junction bases unmatched: 1. Germline V gene lookup returns CDR1 KGHSH and CDR2 LQKENI. The CDR3 sequence is 15 residues long. CDR3 in DNA: TGTGCCAGCTCACCGGGACTAGCGGGAGTCTACGAGCAGTACTTC. Protein: CASSPGLAGVYEQYF.

The chain joins TRBV30 to TRBJ1-3, with TRBD1 matching 10 bases. CDR3 size: 15 residues. Trimming removed 3 bases from V and 1 base from J; junction bases left unmatched: 3. From germline, CDR1 is GTSNPN and CDR2 SVGIG (reference sequence). CDR3 nucleotides: TGTGCCTGGAGGCGACAGGGGGCTTCTGGAAACACCATATATTTT. This codes for CAWRRQGASGNTIYF.

V and J are TRBV28 and TRBJ2-5; D possibly corresponds to TRBD2 (5 bases). The CDR3 runs to 14 residues. CDR1 MDHEN and CDR2 SYDVKM come from the germline V gene. V was pared by 8 bases and J by 1 base, with 14 bases between. CDR3 sequence: CASRRGQPQETQYF. CDR3 in DNA: TGTGCCAGCCGTCGAGGGCAGCCCCAAGAGACCCAGTACTTC.

The chain carries TRBV5-8 and TRBJ2-3; possibly TRBD1 for D (5 bases). Germline V gene data show CDR1 as SGHTS and CDR2 as YDEGEE. This CDR3 comprises 14 residues. The ends were cut back, 4 bases at V and 1 base at J, with 10 bases in the middle. The CDR3 spells CASSLGRGTDTQYF. CDR3 in DNA: TGTGCCAGCAGCCTGGGCAGGGGCACAGATACGCAGTATTTT.